The 17 T cell receptor beta chains below were found in one sample sequenced in a study of cytomegalovirus exposure and HLA in healthy donors. The method was immunoSEQ multiplex PCR; TCRdb's version includes in-frame clones alone and lacks a portion of them. This sample has a few hundred thousand clones, with over 80% found just once. Sequenced sample: PBMCs. Every receptor here comes from a woman in her thirties in good health and CMV-seropositive.

The CDR3 here is CARSLSLIGSGANVLTF. CDR3 coding DNA: TGTGCCAGAAGCTTGAGCCTCATTGGCTCTGGGGCCAACGTCCTGACTTTC. The rearrangement joins TRBV5-3 to TRBJ2-6; D ambiguous. TRBV5-3 counts as an open reading frame of uncertain function. V was pared by 1 base and J by 0 bases, with 11 bases between. The CDR3 runs to 17 residues.

This clone appeared once. V gene TRBV27 combines with J gene TRBJ1-1; possible D gene TRBD1, 6 bases. Germline V gives CDR1 MNHEY, CDR2 SMNVEV (reference sequence). The V gene lost 4 bases and the J gene lost 3 bases, with 12 bases spanning the gap. This CDR3 has 14 amino acids. In nucleotides, the CDR3 is TGTGCCAGCAGTTACGGGGGCTGGGACACTGAAGCTTTCTTT. Amino acid sequence: CASSYGGWDTEAFF.

V is TRBV4-2 and J is TRBJ1-1; no clear D gene. The CDR3 consists of 14 residues. Trimming pared 4 bases from V and 0 bases from J, leaving 9 bases between. Germline values: CDR1 LGHNA, CDR2 YNFKEQ. CDR3 DNA: TGTGCCAGCAGCCTAGGTACCCTGAACACTGAAGCTTTCTTT. It codes for CASSLGTLNTEAFF.

Note on this clone: The sample contains more than one DNA sequence encoding this CDR3. This chain connects TRBV27 to TRBJ2-7, with D perhaps being TRBD1 or TRBD2 (5 bases each). Germline assignment: CDR1 MNHEY and CDR2 SMNVEV (reference sequence). The CDR3 is made up of 13 amino acids. The V and J ends lost 6 bases and 0 bases respectively, with 9 bases between them. The DNA for the CDR3 is TGTGCCAGCAGCCTGGGACGCTCCTACGAGCAGTACTTC. It encodes CASSLGRSYEQYF.

The chain recombines TRBV18 with TRBJ1-5, with TRBD1 matching over 8 bases. Trimming removed 3 bases from V and 2 bases from J; junction bases left unmatched: 9. There are 17 residues in the CDR3. Germline lookup yields CDR1 KGHSH and CDR2 LQKENI. CDR3 sequence: CASSPRTGNIGNQPQHF. CDR3 DNA: TGTGCCAGCTCACCCCGGACAGGGAATATTGGCAATCAGCCCCAGCATTTT.

This sequence joins TRBV4-1 and TRBJ2-3; TRBD1 might be the D (5 bases). CDR1 and CDR2 (germline): MGHRA, YSYEKL. CDR3 size: 17 residues. V lost 2 bases to trimming and J lost 4 bases, with 19 bases between them. The CDR3 sequence: CASSQKTGPEKADTQYF. In DNA form, the CDR3 reads TGCGCCAGCAGCCAAAAAACAGGCCCAGAAAAAGCAGATACGCAGTATTTT.

V usage is TRBV29-1 and J usage is TRBJ2-3; TRBD2 might be the D (5 bases). Deletions cut 3 bases from V and 2 bases from J, with 15 bases between. The length of the CDR3 is 15 residues. CDR1 is SQVTM, CDR2 ANQGSEA, per germline. This chain's CDR3 is CSVEMIRTHTDTQYF. The CDR3 coding sequence is TGCAGCGTTGAGATGATCCGGACTCACACAGATACGCAGTATTTT.

In this sample, this clone turned up once. V usage is TRBV2 and J usage is TRBJ2-7; D is possibly TRBD2 (6 bases). Germline values: CDR1 SNHLY, CDR2 FYNNEI. Trimming shortened V by 5 bases and J by 4 bases, and 9 bases separated the two germline ends. This CDR3 has 12 amino acids. The CDR3 loop is CASSNLAYEQYF. The CDR3 DNA sequence: TGTGCCAGCAGTAATCTAGCGTACGAGCAGTACTTC.

The CDR3 protein is CASSLRTGELFF. Written as DNA, the CDR3 is TGTGCCAGCAGCTTACGCACCGGGGAGCTGTTTTTT. The chain is built from TRBV11-1 and TRBJ2-2, with no clear D. V lost 2 bases, J lost 4 bases, and 2 bases lay in between. Looked up from germline, CDR1 is SGHAT and CDR2 is FQDESV (reference sequence). This CDR3 is built from 12 residues.

V usage is TRBV5-8 and J usage is TRBJ2-7; D is undetermined. Germline V CDR1 and CDR2: SGHTS, YDEGEE. V was cut by 0 bases and J by 3 bases, with 10 bases left in between. The CDR3 runs to 14 residues. The CDR3 DNA sequence: TGTGCCAGCAGCTTGGGGGGTAGGGTCTACGAGCAGTACTTC. Its protein product is CASSLGGRVYEQYF.

This clone was picked up one time. This chain uses TRBV30 with TRBJ2-2; TRBD1 agrees at 12 bases. The J segment lost 4 bases and the V segment lost 2 bases, leaving 17 bases of the junction unmatched. The CDR3 totals 20 residues. Per the germline V gene, CDR1 is GTSNPN and CDR2 is SVGIG (reference sequence). In DNA form, the CDR3 reads TGTGCCTGGAGTTCTCCCACCAGGGACAGGGGGCGCATCGGCACCGGGGAGCTGTTTTTT. Protein: CAWSSPTRDRGRIGTGELFF.

The rearrangement joins TRBV5-1 to TRBJ2-7; D may be TRBD1 or TRBD2 (5 bases each). This CDR3 has 15 residues. CDR1 SGHRS and CDR2 YFSETQ come from the germline V gene. Trimming pared 4 bases from V and 1 base from J, leaving 15 bases between. DNA for the CDR3: TGCGCCAGCAGCCCCACTCGAGGGGCATCCTACGAGCAGTACTTC. Its translation: CASSPTRGASYEQYF.

This CDR3 reads CASSLGAGPNYGYTF. CDR3 coding DNA: TGTGCCAGCAGCTTGGGCGCAGGGCCCAACTATGGCTACACCTTC. The chain employs TRBV5-8 and TRBJ1-2; weak D call: TRBD1 (5 bases). The CDR3 length is 15 residues. V lost 0 bases and J lost 2, with 11 bases in between. The V gene's germline CDR1 is SGHTS and CDR2 YDEGEE.

This clone was recorded once. Written as DNA, the CDR3 is TGTGCCAGCAGCCCGACTAGCGCATCCTACAATGAGCAGTTCTTC. Translating gives CASSPTSASYNEQFF. The gene calls are TRBV7-2 and TRBJ2-1; 8 nucleotides align to TRBD2. Germline CDR1 and CDR2: SGHTA and FQGNSA. The V segment lost 5 bases and the J segment 1 base; nucleotides outside the gene matches: 4. CDR3 length: 15 residues. Full variable domain (outside the CDR3, taken from reference TRBV7-2 and TRBJ2-1): GAGVSQSPSNKVTEKGKDVELRCDPISGHTALYWYRQSLGQGLEFLIYFQGNSAPDKSGLPSDRFSAERTGGSVSTLTIQRTQQEDSAVYLCASSPTSASYNEQFFGPGTRLTVL.

This chain uses TRBV6-5 with TRBJ1-5; D call uncertain. The length of the CDR3 is 15 residues. Germline V gene sequence: CDR1 MNHEY, CDR2 SVGAGI. Between the trimmed V and J ends, which lost 10 bases and 0 bases, there was a span of 16 bases. The CDR3 coding sequence is TGTGCCACCCAACGCCGGGAAGATAGCAATCAGCCCCAGCATTTT. Residues: CATQRREDSNQPQHF.

V usage is TRBV28 and J usage is TRBJ1-2; D possibly corresponds to TRBD1 (6 bases). CDR3 length: 19 amino acids. Trimming shortened V by 1 base and J by 3 bases, and 24 bases separated the two germline ends. Germline values: CDR1 MDHEN, CDR2 SYDVKM. The CDR3 region has the DNA TGTGCCAGCAGTTTATATTCCCCCTCCGTGAAAGGGGGGCACTATGGCTACACCTTC. As protein: CASSLYSPSVKGGHYGYTF.

The J gene is TRBJ1-1, the V gene TRBV7-2; the D is unclear. V was trimmed by 3 bases and J by 1 base, leaving 0 bases between them. The germline V gene has CDR1 SGHTA and CDR2 FQGNSA. The CDR3 totals 11 residues. The CDR3 loop is CASSLNTEAFF. CDR3 bases: TGTGCCAGCAGCTTGAACACTGAAGCTTTCTTT.